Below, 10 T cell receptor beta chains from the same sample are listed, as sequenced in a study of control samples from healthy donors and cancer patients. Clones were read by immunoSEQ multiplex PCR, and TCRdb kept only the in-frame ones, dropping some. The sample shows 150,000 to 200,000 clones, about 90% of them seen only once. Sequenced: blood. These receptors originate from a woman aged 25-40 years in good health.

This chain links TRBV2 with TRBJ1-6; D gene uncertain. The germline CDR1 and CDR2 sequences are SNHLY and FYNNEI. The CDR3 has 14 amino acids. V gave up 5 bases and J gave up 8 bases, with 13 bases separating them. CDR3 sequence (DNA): TGTGCCAGCAGTTTCGACCGATTCTATTCACCCCTCCACTTT. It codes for CASSFDRFYSPLHF.

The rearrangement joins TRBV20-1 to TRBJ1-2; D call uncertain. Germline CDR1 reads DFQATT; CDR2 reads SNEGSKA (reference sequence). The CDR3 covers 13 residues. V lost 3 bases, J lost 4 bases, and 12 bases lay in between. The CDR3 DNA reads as TGCAGTGCTAGTGATCGCAGTTCCTATGGCTACACCTTC. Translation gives CSASDRSSYGYTF.

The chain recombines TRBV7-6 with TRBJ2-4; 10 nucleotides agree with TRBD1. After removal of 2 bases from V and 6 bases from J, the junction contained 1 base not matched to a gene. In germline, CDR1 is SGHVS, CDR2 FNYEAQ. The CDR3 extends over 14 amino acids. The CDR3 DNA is TGTGCCAGCAGCTTAAGGACAGGGGGAAACATTCAGTACTTC. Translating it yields CASSLRTGGNIQYF.

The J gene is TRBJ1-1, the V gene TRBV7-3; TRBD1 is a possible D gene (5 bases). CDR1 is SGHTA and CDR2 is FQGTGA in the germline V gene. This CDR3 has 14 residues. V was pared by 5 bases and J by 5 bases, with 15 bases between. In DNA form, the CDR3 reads TGTGCCAGCAGCCCCCAGACAGTGACAACTGAAGCTTTCTTT. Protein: CASSPQTVTTEAFF.

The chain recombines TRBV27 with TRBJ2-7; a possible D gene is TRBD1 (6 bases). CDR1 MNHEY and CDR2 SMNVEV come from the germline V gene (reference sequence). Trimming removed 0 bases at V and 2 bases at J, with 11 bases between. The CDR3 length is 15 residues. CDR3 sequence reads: CASSLSTGPAYEQYF. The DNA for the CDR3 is TGTGCCAGCAGTTTATCCACAGGGCCAGCCTACGAGCAGTACTTC.

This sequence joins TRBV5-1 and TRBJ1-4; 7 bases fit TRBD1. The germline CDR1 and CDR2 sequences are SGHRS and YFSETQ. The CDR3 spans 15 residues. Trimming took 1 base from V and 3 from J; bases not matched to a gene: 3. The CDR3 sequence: CASSLQGVSNEKLFF. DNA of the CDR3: TGCGCCAGCAGCTTGCAGGGGGTATCTAATGAAAAACTGTTTTTT.

The CDR3 DNA reads TGTGCCAGCAGCTTCACTGGACAGGCATCTAACCCTTCTGGCTACACCTTC. Amino acid sequence: CASSFTGQASNPSGYTF. The chain recombines TRBV7-9 with TRBJ1-2; the match to TRBD1 covers 7 bases. Germline CDR1 is SEHNR and CDR2 is FQNEAQ (reference sequence). V lost 3 bases, J lost 7 bases, and 17 bases stayed unmatched. The CDR3 spans 17 residues.

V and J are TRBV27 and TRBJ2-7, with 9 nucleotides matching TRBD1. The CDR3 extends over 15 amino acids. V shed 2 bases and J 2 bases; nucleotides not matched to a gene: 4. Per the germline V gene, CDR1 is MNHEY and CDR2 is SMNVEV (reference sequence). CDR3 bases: TGTGCCAGCAGTTTAAGGGGACAGGGTCCCTACGAGCAGTACTTC. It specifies CASSLRGQGPYEQYF.

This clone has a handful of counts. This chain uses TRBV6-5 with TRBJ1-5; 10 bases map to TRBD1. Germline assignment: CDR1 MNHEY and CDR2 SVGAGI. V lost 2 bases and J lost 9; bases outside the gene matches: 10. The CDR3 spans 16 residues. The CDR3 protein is CASSYTGQGVAGPQHF. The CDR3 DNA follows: TGTGCCAGCAGTTACACTGGACAGGGGGTAGCGGGGCCCCAGCATTTT.

The CDR3 reads CASSQGLNTGELFF. The CDR3 nucleotides are TGCGCCAGCAGCCAGGGACTTAACACCGGGGAGCTGTTTTTT. The chain has TRBV10-1 and TRBJ2-2; the D gene is possibly TRBD2 (6 bases). Germline V gene data show CDR1 as WNHNN and CDR2 as SYGVQD (reference sequence). The ends were cut back, 6 bases at V and 2 bases at J, with 10 bases in the middle. The CDR3 extends over 14 amino acids.